These 23 T cell receptor beta chains were sequenced from one sample in a study of post-analysis software for immune sequencing data. The study's findings and limits: The five TRBV segments detected at higher frequency in patients than in controls included TRBV5-6, TRBV5-1 and TRBV20-1.

These receptors have no identified antigens. Unique molecular identifiers were present in the TCR beta cDNA libraries. TCRdb redid the calling of the PCR reads with MiXCR, one entry per CDR3 protein. The sample has 750,000 to 950,000 distinct CDR3 sequences, about 50% seen once. The specimen was blood. All receptors derive from a girl aged 10 to 17 with multiple sclerosis.

The rearrangement links TRBV5-1 to TRBJ2-7, with unresolved D. Germline assignment: CDR1 SGHRS and CDR2 YFSETQ. There are 14 residues in the CDR3. Trimming shortened V by 7 bases and J by 4 bases, and 18 bases separated the two germline ends. This CDR3 reads CASGETQTSYEQYF. CDR3 coding DNA: TGCGCCAGCGGCGAGACACAGACCTCATACGAGCAGTACTTC. The variable domain in full, completed from reference TRBV5-1 and TRBJ2-7, reads KAGVTQTPRYLIKTRGQQVTLSCSPISGHRSVSWYQQTPGQGLQFLFEYFSETQRNKGNFPGRFSGRQFSNSRSEMNVSTLELGDSALYLCASGETQTSYEQYFGPGTRLTVT.

The rearrangement joins TRBV7-2 to TRBJ2-5; the D gene is possibly TRBD2 (7 bases). The CDR3 has 17 amino acids. Looked up from germline, CDR1 is SGHTA and CDR2 is FQGNSA. The ends were cut back, 5 bases at V and 0 bases at J, with 19 bases in the middle. CDR3 amino acids: CASSQRGGPSNQETQYF. In DNA form, the CDR3 reads TGTGCCAGCAGCCAGAGGGGGGGCCCTTCAAACCAAGAGACCCAGTACTTC.

This clonotype has only a few counts. The J gene is TRBJ2-1, the V gene TRBV4-1; D possibly corresponds to TRBD2 (6 bases). The germline gives CDR1 MGHRA, CDR2 YSYEKL. Deletions cut 1 base from V and 12 bases from J, with 19 bases between. The CDR3 sequence is 15 residues long. CDR3 sequence (DNA): TGCGCCAGCAGCCAAGGGAGGGTGCTGGACGCGGGGCAGTTCTTC. Amino acids: CASSQGRVLDAGQFF.

This clonotype has a single count. The rearrangement uses TRBV29-1 and TRBJ2-6; TRBD2 might be the D (6 bases). The CDR3 has 14 residues. Trimming pared 4 bases from V and 2 bases from J, leaving 9 bases between. Germline V gene lookup returns CDR1 SQVTM and CDR2 ANQGSEA. The CDR3 here is CSVGGEAGANVLTF. Written as DNA, the CDR3 is TGCAGCGTTGGAGGGGAGGCTGGGGCCAACGTCCTGACTTTC.

V gene TRBV7-9 combines with J gene TRBJ2-6; no clear D. The CDR3 has 17 amino acids. The V and J ends lost 1 base and 0 bases respectively, with 10 bases between them. Looked up from germline, CDR1 is SEHNR and CDR2 is FQNEAQ (reference sequence). Here the CDR3 reads CASSLGASFSGANVLTF. CDR3 nucleotides: TGTGCCAGCAGCTTAGGGGCTTCTTTCTCTGGGGCCAACGTCCTGACTTTC.

The rearrangement uses TRBV5-1 and TRBJ2-3; no definite D call. Germline assignment: CDR1 SGHRS and CDR2 YFSETQ. This CDR3 has 15 residues. V was trimmed by 1 base and J by 0 bases, leaving 9 bases between them. This chain's CDR3 is CASSLITPSTDTQYF. CDR3 nucleotide sequence: TGCGCCAGCAGCTTGATCACACCTAGCACAGATACGCAGTATTTT. Supplemented by reference TRBV5-1 and TRBJ2-3, the full variable domain reads KAGVTQTPRYLIKTRGQQVTLSCSPISGHRSVSWYQQTPGQGLQFLFEYFSETQRNKGNFPGRFSGRQFSNSRSEMNVSTLELGDSALYLCASSLITPSTDTQYFGPGTRLTVL.

This clonotype was detected once. V is TRBV6-5 and J is TRBJ2-7, with a weak D call TRBD2 (5 bases). Gene TRBJ2-5 matches the end of the DNA better, so the J call may be wrong. The CDR3 contains 16 residues. Germline CDR1 reads MNHEY; CDR2 reads SVGAGI. The CDR3 nucleotides read TGTGCCAGCAGCACCCTCGGACTCATGCCTCGGGAGACCCAGTACTTC. Its protein product is CASSTLGLMPRETQYF.

This chain uses TRBV18 with TRBJ2-1; unclear D gene. V dropped 3 bases and J dropped 8 bases, with 14 bases sitting between them. The CDR3 is made up of 14 amino acids. Germline V gene sequence: CDR1 KGHSH, CDR2 LQKENI. This CDR3 is CASSPLKSGDEQFF. DNA for the CDR3: TGTGCCAGCTCACCCTTAAAATCGGGTGATGAGCAGTTCTTC.

Comment on this clonotype: At one end, the junction sequence differs from germline, possibly due to a read error. The chain combines TRBV2 with TRBJ2-1, with a possible D match to TRBD2 (5 bases). The CDR3 is 15 amino acids. Germline CDR1 SNHLY, CDR2 FYNNEI. The CDR3 spells CASSEGTAAYNEKFF. The DNA of the CDR3 is TGTGCCAGCAGTGAAGGTACAGCGGCCTACAATGAGAAGTTCTTC.

This clonotype was detected only a few times. The chain recombines TRBV12-3 or TRBV12-4 with TRBJ1-1; D is unresolved. The CDR3 has 13 residues. The V and J ends lost 6 bases and 2 bases respectively, with 10 bases between them. DNA of the CDR3: TGTGCCAGCAGCTTTGCAGCCAACACTGAAGCTTTCTTT. Protein: CASSFAANTEAFF.

This chain connects TRBV29-1 to TRBJ1-2, with 9 bases fitting TRBD1. Germline CDR1 and CDR2: SQVTM and ANQGSEA. J was trimmed by 2 bases and V by 4 bases; bases with no gene match: 5. This CDR3 comprises 14 residues. The CDR3 here is CSVGRGTGNYGYTF. The CDR3 region has the DNA TGCAGCGTTGGGCGCGGGACAGGGAACTATGGCTACACCTTC.

The J gene is TRBJ1-2, the V gene TRBV27, with D unresolved. CDR1 and CDR2 (germline): MNHEY, SMNVEV (reference sequence). Between the trimmed V and J ends, which lost 2 bases and 4 bases, there was a span of 11 bases. The CDR3 has 14 amino acids. DNA for the CDR3: TGTGCCAGCAGTTTAAAGGGCTCAAGCTATGGCTACACCTTC. It specifies CASSLKGSSYGYTF.

Note on this clonotype: One junction end disagrees with the germline gene, perhaps due to a read error. The rearrangement joins TRBV29-1 to TRBJ1-1; no clear D gene. The CDR3 has 14 amino acids. Germline CDR1 and CDR2: SQVTM and ANQGSEA. The CDR3 DNA reads TGCAGCGCTGAAGAGGCCACCCTGAACACTGAAGCTTTCTTT. Encoded protein: CSAEEATLNTEAFF.

CDR3 protein: CAWSVQMGYGGYTF. The CDR3 coding sequence is TGTGCCTGGAGTGTACAAATGGGGTACGGTGGCTACACCTTC. J is TRBJ1-2 and V is TRBV30; D remains unclear. V was shortened by 0 bases and J by 7 bases, with 15 bases between the two germline ends. This CDR3 region has 14 residues. Looked up from germline, CDR1 is GTSNPN and CDR2 is SVGIG (reference sequence).

There are a few counts of this clonotype. The chain employs TRBV12-3 or TRBV12-4 and TRBJ2-4; D is uncertain. The last part of the DNA fits TRBJ2-7 better; the J call may be wrong. The CDR3 is 14 amino acids. The CDR3 region has the DNA TGTGCCAGCAGTTTTACAGTACTTGCCTACGAGCAGTACTTC. Its protein product is CASSFTVLAYEQYF.

The chain recombines TRBV12-3 or TRBV12-4 with TRBJ2-3; possible D gene TRBD1, 6 bases. V gave up 6 bases and J gave up 4 bases, with 23 bases separating them. The CDR3 totals 17 residues. DNA of the CDR3: TGTGCCAGCAGCCATCCACAGGGAATTGAAGGAGCAGATACGCAGTATTTT. This gives the protein CASSHPQGIEGADTQYF.

The rearrangement joins TRBV7-3 to TRBJ2-7, with D tentatively TRBD2 (5 bases). The J call is doubtful: the DNA matches TRBJ2-5 better. Germline V gene sequence: CDR1 SGHTA, CDR2 FQGTGA. The CDR3 is 16 amino acids. This CDR3 reads CASSLTGATRPETQYF. The CDR3 DNA reads as TGTGCCAGCAGCTTAACGGGCGCAACTAGACCAGAGACCCAGTACTTC.

The table lists this clonotype with a few counts. The V and J genes are TRBV28 and TRBJ2-7; TRBD2 aligns across 8 bases. CDR3 length: 16 amino acids. V trimming: 4 bases; J trimming: 6 bases; junction bases outside the gene matches: 14. CDR1 and CDR2 from the germline V gene are MDHEN and SYDVKM. DNA of the CDR3: TGTGCCAGCAGTTCTCCGGGGGGGTTGGGACATGGCGAGCAGTACTTC. The encoded protein is CASSSPGGLGHGEQYF.

This clonotype was recorded a few times. The rearrangement joins TRBV2 to TRBJ2-1; tentatively, D is TRBD2 (6 bases). Between the trimmed V and J ends, which lost 8 bases and 6 bases, there was a span of 14 bases. The germline gives CDR1 SNHLY, CDR2 FYNNEI. The CDR3 has 13 amino acids. CDR3 bases: TGTGCCAGCGGCGGGGAGGCAGGCAATGAGCAGTTCTTC. Residues: CASGGEAGNEQFF.

The genes are TRBV5-1 and TRBJ2-3; possibly TRBD1 or TRBD2 for D (5 bases each). CDR1 is SGHRS and CDR2 is YFSETQ in the germline V gene. Trimming took 0 bases from V and 5 from J, leaving 13 bases between them. CDR3 length: 15 residues. The CDR3 spells CASSLAPGAKDTQYF. The CDR3 DNA sequence: TGCGCCAGCAGCTTGGCCCCCGGGGCGAAAGATACGCAGTATTTT.

This clonotype was observed a few times. This sequence joins TRBV29-1 and TRBJ1-1, with D unclear. Per germline, CDR1 SQVTM and CDR2 ANQGSEA. The V gene lost 5 bases and the J gene lost 1 base, with 14 bases spanning the gap. The CDR3 sequence is 14 residues long. The CDR3 is CSVSPRLQNTEAFF. In DNA, the CDR3 is TGCAGCGTTTCCCCCCGGCTCCAGAACACTGAAGCTTTCTTT.

V and J are TRBV27 and TRBJ2-5; 8 bases map to TRBD1. Trimming cost V 11 bases and J 3 bases; bases outside gene matches: 11. Germline lookup yields CDR1 MNHEY and CDR2 SMNVEV (reference sequence). The CDR3 runs to 14 residues. The CDR3 protein is CAGTGQVFEETQYF. CDR3 coding DNA: TGTGCCGGGACAGGACAGGTTTTTGAAGAGACCCAGTACTTC.

This clonotype was recorded once. This sequence joins TRBV7-9 and TRBJ2-7, with D perhaps being TRBD1 or TRBD2 (6 bases each). The length of the CDR3 is 14 residues. Trimming took 7 bases from V and 3 from J, leaving 16 bases between them. The V gene's germline CDR1 is SEHNR and CDR2 FQNEAQ (reference sequence). CDR3 coding DNA: TGTGCCAGCAATAGGGGGGCGGGCGGCTACGAGCAGTACGTC. This translates into CASNRGAGGYEQYV.